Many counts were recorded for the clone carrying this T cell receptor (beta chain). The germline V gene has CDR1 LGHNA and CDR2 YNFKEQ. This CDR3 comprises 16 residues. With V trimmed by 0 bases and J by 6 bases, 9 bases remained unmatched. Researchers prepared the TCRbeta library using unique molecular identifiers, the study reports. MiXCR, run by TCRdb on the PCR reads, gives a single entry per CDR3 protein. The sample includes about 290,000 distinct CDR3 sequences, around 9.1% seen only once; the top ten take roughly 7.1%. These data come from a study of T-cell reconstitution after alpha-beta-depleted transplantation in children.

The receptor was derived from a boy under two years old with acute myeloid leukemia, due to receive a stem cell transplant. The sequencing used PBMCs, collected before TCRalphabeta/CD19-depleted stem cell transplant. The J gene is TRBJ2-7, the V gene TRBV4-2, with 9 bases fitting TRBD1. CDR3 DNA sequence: TGTGCCAGCAGCCAAGATCCCGGGACAGGGAATGGCGAGCAGTACTTC. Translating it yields CASSQDPGTGNGEQYF.